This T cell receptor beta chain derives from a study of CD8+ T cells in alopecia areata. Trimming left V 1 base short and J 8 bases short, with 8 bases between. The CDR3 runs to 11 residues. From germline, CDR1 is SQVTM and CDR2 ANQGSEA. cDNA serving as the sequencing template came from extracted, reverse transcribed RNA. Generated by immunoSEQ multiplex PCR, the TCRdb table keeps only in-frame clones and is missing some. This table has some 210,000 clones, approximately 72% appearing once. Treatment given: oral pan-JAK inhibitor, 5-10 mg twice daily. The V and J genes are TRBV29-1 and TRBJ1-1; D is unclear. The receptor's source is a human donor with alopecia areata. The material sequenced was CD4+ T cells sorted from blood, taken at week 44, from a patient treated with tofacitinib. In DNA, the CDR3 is TGCAGCGTTGAAGGTCGGCAGGAAGCTTTCTTT. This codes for CSVEGRQEAFF.